Shown below are 20 T cell receptor beta chains from a single sample sequenced in a study of blood T cell repertoires in COVID-19. Sequencing used immunoSEQ multiplex PCR; TCRdb keeps in-frame clones, though not all of them. Here the sample spans under 450,000 clones, roughly 86% being singletons. Sequencing was performed on PBMCs or T cells enriched from blood (not recorded which). The receptors come from a man aged 25 to 40 who had recovered from COVID-19.

The V call is TRBV6-5, the J call TRBJ1-5; D perhaps matches TRBD1 (5 bases). V was trimmed by 10 bases and J by 0 bases, leaving 13 bases between them. This CDR3 region has 14 residues. Looked up from germline, CDR1 is MNHEY and CDR2 is SVGAGI. This CDR3 reads CATAGESSNQPQHF. CDR3 coding DNA: TGTGCCACTGCGGGGGAGTCTAGCAATCAGCCCCAGCATTTT.

This clone was detected only once. The CDR3 bases are TGTGCCAGCTCACGAAATACGGACAGGGGGCTAACTGAAGCTTTCTTT. Translation: CASSRNTDRGLTEAFF. The rearrangement joins TRBV18 to TRBJ1-1; 11 nucleotides align to TRBD1. This CDR3 is 16 amino acids long. V lost 4 bases to trimming and J lost 5 bases; unmatched junction nucleotides: 9. Per the germline V gene, CDR1 is KGHSH and CDR2 is LQKENI.

The V gene is TRBV30, the J gene TRBJ2-2, with D possibly matching TRBD1 (5 bases). CDR1 is GTSNPN, CDR2 SVGIG, per germline (reference sequence). Trimming took off 3 bases at V and 4 bases at J, with 9 bases between the two ends. CDR3 length: 13 residues. The chain's CDR3 is CAWSATGTGELFF. CDR3 sequence (DNA): TGTGCCTGGAGCGCAACAGGCACCGGGGAGCTGTTTTTT.

This clone appeared a few times. The chain carries TRBV28 and TRBJ1-2; D not resolved. Trimming shortened V by 6 bases and J by 3 bases, and 5 bases separated the two germline ends. Germline CDR1 and CDR2: MDHEN and SYDVKM. This CDR3 region has 11 residues. The DNA of the CDR3 is TGTGCCAGCAGCGCGGACTATGGCTACACCTTC. Its translation: CASSADYGYTF.

Written as DNA, the CDR3 is TGTGCCAGCAGCTTAATGAGGGAGACCCAGTACTTC. The encoded protein is CASSLMRETQYF. The chain has TRBV7-9 and TRBJ2-5; D is ambiguous. CDR3 length: 12 residues. V was clipped by 2 bases and J by 5 bases, with 6 bases between them. CDR1 SEHNR and CDR2 FQNEAQ come from the germline V gene (reference sequence).

The chain is built from TRBV5-1 and TRBJ2-2, with 10 bases matching TRBD1. J gave up 4 bases and V 1 base, and 1 base lay outside the gene matches. This CDR3 is built from 15 residues. The V gene's germline CDR1 is SGHRS and CDR2 YFSETQ. CDR3 nucleotides: TGCGCCAGCAGCTTGAGACAGGGGGCCACCGGGGAGCTGTTTTTT. Its translation is CASSLRQGATGELFF.

This chain joins TRBV2 and TRBJ1-5; maybe TRBD1 (5 bases). CDR1 SNHLY and CDR2 FYNNEI come from the germline V gene. V was cut by 3 bases and J by 4 bases, with 13 bases left in between. The CDR3 is 15 amino acids. Here the CDR3 reads CASSELTGGNQPQHF. CDR3 sequence (DNA): TGTGCCAGCAGTGAGCTTACAGGCGGAAATCAGCCCCAGCATTTT.

J is TRBJ2-7 and V is TRBV5-1, with D perhaps matching TRBD1 (8 bases). The CDR3 consists of 14 residues. The V end lost 5 bases, the J end lost 2 bases, and 14 bases lay between the germline ends. Per germline, CDR1 SGHRS and CDR2 YFSETQ. The chain's CDR3 is CASRVQGGTYEQYF. The CDR3 region has the DNA TGCGCCAGCAGAGTACAGGGGGGGACCTACGAGCAGTACTTC.

The count of this clone is one. The rearrangement uses TRBV10-3 and TRBJ2-1, with D uncertain. The CDR3 has 13 amino acids. Germline V gene sequence: CDR1 ENHRY, CDR2 SYGVKD. V was trimmed by 6 bases and J by 4 bases, leaving 10 bases between them. The CDR3 sequence: CAISNTPYNEQFF. CDR3 coding DNA: TGTGCCATCAGCAACACACCTTACAATGAGCAGTTCTTC.

The chain carries TRBV19 and TRBJ1-6; the D is unclear. The germline V gene has CDR1 LNHDA and CDR2 SQIVND (reference sequence). V was clipped by 6 bases and J by 0 bases, with 6 bases between them. The CDR3 consists of 14 residues. This chain's CDR3 is CASRTGSYNSPLHF. The CDR3 DNA reads TGTGCCAGTAGAACGGGCTCCTATAATTCACCCCTCCACTTT.

A single count supports this clone. CDR3 protein: CASSFGGQHQFF. In nucleotides, the CDR3 is TGTGCCAGCAGTTTCGGCGGTCAACATCAGTTCTTC. The rearrangement links TRBV12-3 or TRBV12-4 to TRBJ2-1; D gene unclear. The CDR3 has 12 amino acids. Trimming removed 3 bases from V and 13 bases from J, with 13 bases in between.

The chain recombines TRBV5-1 with TRBJ1-2, with 9 bases lining up with TRBD1. CDR1 is SGHRS, CDR2 YFSETQ, per germline. The CDR3 covers 14 residues. Unmatched junction bases numbered 7, after V lost 4 bases and J lost 6 bases. CDR3 nucleotides: TGCGCCAGCAGCCTACCGACAGGGGGACATGGCTACACCTTC. Its protein is CASSLPTGGHGYTF.

This clone was observed a single time. The chain links TRBV12-3 or TRBV12-4 to TRBJ1-1; D remains unclear. Trimming removed 2 bases from V and 4 bases from J, with 8 bases in between. The CDR3 spans 13 residues. The chain's CDR3 is CASSLNEGTEAFF. CDR3 DNA sequence: TGTGCCAGCAGTTTAAATGAGGGCACTGAAGCTTTCTTT.

The chain has TRBV6-5 and TRBJ1-5; 8 bases agree with TRBD1. With V trimmed by 8 bases and J by 0 bases, 3 bases remained unmatched. This CDR3 has 14 residues. Germline V lookup: CDR1 MNHEY, CDR2 SVGAGI. This CDR3 is CASRTGNSNQPQHF. DNA for the CDR3: TGTGCCAGCCGGACAGGGAATAGCAATCAGCCCCAGCATTTT.

This chain links TRBV30 with TRBJ1-5; the D is unclear. V was pared by 1 base and J by 7 bases, with 14 bases between. Germline CDR1 reads GTSNPN; CDR2 reads SVGIG (reference sequence). The CDR3 length is 14 residues. The CDR3 DNA follows: TGTGCCTGGAGTGGGGCATCTAACTGGCAGCCCCAGCATTTT. This gives the protein CAWSGASNWQPQHF.

This clone was seen a handful of times. The genes are TRBV6-2 or TRBV6-3 and TRBJ1-1, with 12 bases aligning to TRBD1. Trimming took 6 bases from V and 8 from J; bases not matched to a gene: 16. The CDR3 sequence is 17 residues long. CDR1 is MNHEY and CDR2 is SVGEGT in the germline V gene. The DNA of the CDR3 is TGTGCCAGCAGCCCCGCCGGGACAGGGGGCGGAGGGTGGGAAGCTTTCTTT. Translating it yields CASSPAGTGGGGWEAFF.

The chain combines TRBV6-1 with TRBJ1-1; D ambiguous. CDR3 length: 13 amino acids. Germline CDR1 and CDR2: MNHNS and SASEGT. Trimming took off 1 base at V and 2 bases at J, with 5 bases between the two ends. The CDR3 DNA follows: TGTGCCAGCAGTGAAGTAGCTAACACTGAAGCTTTCTTT. It specifies CASSEVANTEAFF.

This chain connects TRBV6-2 or TRBV6-3 to TRBJ1-2, with D possibly matching TRBD1 (6 bases). The CDR3 is made up of 13 amino acids. V gave up 5 bases and J gave up 0 bases, with 7 bases separating them. Germline assignment: CDR1 MNHEY and CDR2 SVGEGT. CDR3 sequence reads: CASSQGTNYGYTF. The CDR3, as DNA: TGTGCCAGCAGTCAGGGGACTAACTATGGCTACACCTTC.

The chain is built from TRBV27 and TRBJ2-1; a weak D match, TRBD1 (6 bases). V was pared by 5 bases and J by 4 bases, with 12 bases between. The germline V gene encodes CDR1 MNHEY and CDR2 SMNVEV (reference sequence). The CDR3 loop spans 14 amino acids. The CDR3 protein is CASSLTGQYNEQFF. The CDR3 nucleotides read TGTGCCAGCAGTCTAACCGGACAGTACAATGAGCAGTTCTTC.

The chain couples TRBV19 to TRBJ1-5; TRBD1 matches 8 bases. The CDR3 has 16 amino acids. V shed 7 bases and J 3 bases; nucleotides not matched to a gene: 11. Germline V gene sequence: CDR1 LNHDA, CDR2 SQIVND (reference sequence). CDR3 in amino acids: CASKSGGMGNNQPQHF. Written as DNA, the CDR3 is TGTGCCAGTAAGTCAGGGGGCATGGGGAACAATCAGCCCCAGCATTTT. The whole variable domain, filled in from reference TRBV19 and TRBJ1-5, reads DGGITQSPKYLFRKEGQNVTLSCEQNLNHDAMYWYRQDPGQGLRLIYYSQIVNDFQKGDIAEGYSVSREKKESFPLTVTSAQKNPTAFYLCASKSGGMGNNQPQHFGDGTRLSIL.